This T cell receptor beta chain was sequenced in a study of cytomegalovirus exposure and HLA in healthy donors. CDR1 MGHDK and CDR2 SYGVNS come from the germline V gene. Deletions cut 5 bases from V and 6 bases from J, with 4 bases between. The CDR3 runs to 11 residues. This PCR relied on a set of 60 Vbeta primers and 13 Jbeta primers. This table comes from immunoSEQ multiplex PCR, and its TCRdb copy is limited to in-frame clones, with some not included. This table has some 150,000 clones, about four fifths appearing once. The specimen was PBMCs. The TCR comes from a human donor in good health. The chain uses TRBV25-1 and TRBJ2-2; D gene ambiguous. The DNA of the CDR3 is TGTGCCAGCAGTCCTCCCGGGGAGCTGTTTTTT. Encoded protein: CASSPPGELFF.